This TCR beta chain emerged from a study of blood T cell repertoires in COVID-19. CDR1 and CDR2 (germline): LGHDT, YNNKEL (reference sequence). Unmatched junction bases numbered 14, after V lost 4 bases and J lost 0 bases. The length of the CDR3 is 19 residues. Profiled with immunoSEQ multiplex PCR; TCRdb holds only in-frame clones, not every one. The sample records just over 300,000 clones, roughly 86% being singletons. The rearrangement links TRBV3-1 (or the pseudogene TRBV3-2) to TRBJ1-5, with 8 bases aligning to TRBD1. The receptor's source is a woman under 40 with COVID-19, enrolled during active disease. The sample was peripheral blood. Here the CDR3 DNA reads TGTGCCAGCAGCCTAAAGCGGGACAGGCCGCTGTATAGCAATCAGCCCCAGCATTTT. Its translation: CASSLKRDRPLYSNQPQHF.